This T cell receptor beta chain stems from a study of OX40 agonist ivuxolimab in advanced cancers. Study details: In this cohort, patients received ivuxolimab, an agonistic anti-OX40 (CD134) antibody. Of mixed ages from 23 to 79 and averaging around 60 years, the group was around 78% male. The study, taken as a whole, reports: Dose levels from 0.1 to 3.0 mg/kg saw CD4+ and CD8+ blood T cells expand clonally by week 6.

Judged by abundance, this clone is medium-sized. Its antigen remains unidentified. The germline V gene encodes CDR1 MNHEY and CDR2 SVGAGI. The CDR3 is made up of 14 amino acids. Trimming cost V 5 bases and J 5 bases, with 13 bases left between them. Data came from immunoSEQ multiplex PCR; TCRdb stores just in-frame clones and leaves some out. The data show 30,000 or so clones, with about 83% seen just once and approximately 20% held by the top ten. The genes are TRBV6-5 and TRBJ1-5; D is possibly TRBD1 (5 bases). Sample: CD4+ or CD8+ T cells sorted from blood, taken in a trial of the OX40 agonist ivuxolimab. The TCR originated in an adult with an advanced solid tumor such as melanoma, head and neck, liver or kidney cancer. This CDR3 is CASSPRGLYQPQHF. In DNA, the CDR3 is TGTGCCAGCAGTCCCCGGGGCCTCTATCAGCCCCAGCATTTT.